This T cell receptor beta chain comes out of a study of T-cell reconstitution after alpha-beta-depleted transplantation in children. General study results and limits: About two months after transplant, alpha-beta T cells reportedly came from several hundred expanded graft clones.

Germline trimming cut 3 bases from V and 3 bases from J; bases unmatched to any gene: 7. The germline V gene encodes CDR1 DFQATT and CDR2 SNEGSKA (reference sequence). The CDR3 has 16 amino acids. This sample's TCRbeta library carried unique molecular identifier barcodes. Via MiXCR, TCRdb re-called the PCR reads, giving one row per CDR3 protein. The table includes 670,000 or so distinct CDR3 sequences, approximately 14% detected once. About this clonotype itself: The antigen is undetermined.

The chain has TRBV20-1 and TRBJ2-3; 12 bases line up with TRBD2. Sequences were derived from PBMCs, sampled before TCRalphabeta/CD19-depleted stem cell transplant. This TCR was sampled from a girl aged 2 to 9 with congenital amegakaryocytic thrombocytopenia, due to receive a stem cell transplant. CDR3 sequence reads: CSASSSGRAETDTQYF. The CDR3 DNA follows: TGCAGTGCTAGTTCTAGCGGGAGGGCCGAGACAGATACGCAGTATTTT.